The T cell receptor (beta chain) described here comes from a study of cytomegalovirus exposure and HLA in healthy donors. General study findings and limits: A later analysis reportedly identified an Asian-associated ancestry cluster as carrying fewer N-insertions than the roughly 670-donor mean. In an earlier analysis, most TCR beta V segments were productive about 87% or about 30% of the time.

V shed 6 bases, J shed 6 bases, and the junction held 7 bases outside the gene matches. The CDR3 is made up of 15 amino acids. In germline, CDR1 is LGHNA, CDR2 YNFKEQ. For this clone: Antigen specificity is unknown.

This PCR relied on a set of 60 Vbeta primers and 13 Jbeta primers. Only in-frame clones appear in the TCRdb table, and some are missing; sequencing was by immunoSEQ multiplex PCR. The sample includes about 160,000 clones, approximately 81% of them seen just once. The source is a woman in her 30s in good health and CMV-seropositive. The sample taken for sequencing was PBMCs. V gene TRBV4-2 combines with J gene TRBJ1-6, with 8 nucleotides matching TRBD1. CDR3 sequence: CASSPTGGSNSPLHF. For the CDR3, the DNA is TGTGCCAGCAGTCCCACAGGGGGGTCTAATTCACCCCTCCACTTT.